The sequence of this T cell receptor beta chain was determined in a study of shared clonotypes between healthy human individuals. Looking at the study overall: Each donor's CD8 memory used one plate, CD8 naive two, each CD4 subset three.

Selected positively for CCR7 and CD45RO-negative, naive CD8 cells excluded terminally differentiated effector memory CD45RA+ cells. The assay was run at deep level. This table comes from immunoSEQ multiplex PCR, and its TCRdb copy is limited to in-frame clones, with some not included. In the table there are about 2 million clones, about 95% of which are singletons. V lost 3 bases and J lost 5, with 14 bases in between. Germline V lookup: CDR1 SGHAT, CDR2 FQNNGV. This CDR3 has 14 residues. This clonotype originated in a man younger than 35 in good health. The sample was naive CD8+ T cells sorted from blood. The chain combines TRBV11-2 with TRBJ2-7, with D perhaps matching TRBD1 or TRBD2 (7 bases each). CDR3 bases: TGTGCCAGCAGCTTGTTTCCAGGGGGGGACGAGCAGTACTTC. This gives the protein CASSLFPGGDEQYF.